This T cell receptor beta chain was profiled in a study of T cell changes during pregnancy in multiple sclerosis. TCRdb's table, derived via immunoSEQ multiplex PCR, lists solely in-frame clones and lacks some. The table records 95,000 to 110,000 clones, about nine tenths of them present only once. The CDR3 is made up of 12 amino acids. The V end lost 4 bases, the J end lost 7 bases, and 8 bases lay between the germline ends. The germline V gene has CDR1 MNHEY and CDR2 SVGAGI. The receptor comes from a female donor in good health, enrolled as a control in a pregnancy study. The genes are TRBV6-5 and TRBJ2-1, with D perhaps matching TRBD1 (6 bases). The input for sequencing was peripheral blood, taken in the third trimester of pregnancy. The CDR3 DNA is TGTGCCAGCAGTTCACAGGGAAATGAGCAGTTCTTC. This encodes CASSSQGNEQFF.